These T cell receptor beta chains were read from a single sample in a study of blood T cells in healthy people across ages. TCRdb passed the 5' RACE reads through MiXCR, listing each CDR3 protein once. The repertoire holds 900,000 to 950,000 distinct CDR3 sequences, with about 27% as singletons. The data also belong to a second study, concerning T cells of mothers and their children.

Material: blood. The source of these receptors is a woman aged 40 to 49 in good health. Each CDR3 is given with its conserved first and last residue. D genes are given only for firm matches. Size tells how often a clone was seen (once, few, many) or the class of an expanded clone, and some rows leave it out.

J | D | V | size | CDR3 | DNA
TRBJ2-1 | TRBD2 | TRBV10-3 | NA | CAISERGTSPYNEQFF | TGTGCCATCAGTGAGCGAGGGACTAGCCCCTACAATGAGCAGTTCTTC
TRBJ1-3 | NA | TRBV10-3 | once | CAIRNNSGNTIYF | TGTGCCATCAGGAATAACTCTGGAAACACCATATATTTT
TRBJ2-5 | TRBD2 | TRBV20-1 | NA | CSPSSGGSNEQYF | TGCAGCCCTTCTAGCGGGGGGTCTAATGAGCAGTACTTC
TRBJ2-7 | NA | TRBV10-3 | NA | CAISESNRAVSYEQYF | TGTGCCATCAGTGAGTCGAACAGGGCTGTGAGCTACGAGCAGTACTTC
TRBJ1-5 | TRBD1 | TRBV12-3/TRBV12-4 | NA | CASILEGTGQNQPQHF | TGTGCCAGCATCTTAGAAGGGACAGGACAGAATCAGCCCCAGCATTTT
TRBJ2-5 | NA | TRBV7-2 | NA | CASSLGISQETQYF | TGTGCCAGCAGCTTAGGAATCAGCCAAGAGACCCAGTACTTC
TRBJ2-1 | NA | TRBV10-3 | few | CAVTGYDEQFF | TGTGCCGTAACAGGGTACGATGAGCAGTTCTTC
TRBJ1-2 | NA | TRBV7-2 | many | CASSLVSYGYTF | TGTGCCAGCAGTTTAGTGAGCTATGGCTACACCTTC
TRBJ2-7 | NA | TRBV6-1 | many | CAIQARAMYDEQYF | TGTGCCATCCAAGCGCGGGCGATGTACGACGAGCAGTACTTC
TRBJ2-5 | TRBD1 | TRBV6-5 | NA | CASSSPRTGQDTQYF | TGTGCCAGCAGTTCCCCTCGGACAGGCCAAGACACCCAGTACTTC
TRBJ2-1 | NA | TRBV7-3 | NA | CASSSRLGRSYNEQFF | TGTGCCAGCAGCTCACGACTAGGGCGTTCCTACAATGAGCAGTTCTTC
TRBJ2-1 | TRBD1 | TRBV20-1 | many | CSAIPGDRGGNEQFF | TGCAGTGCTATCCCAGGGGACAGGGGAGGAAATGAGCAGTTCTTC
TRBJ1-5 | NA | TRBV6-5 | few | CASSYSSRVRFSNQPQHF | TGTGCCAGCAGTTACTCGAGCAGGGTACGATTTAGCAATCAGCCCCAGCATTTT
TRBJ1-2 | TRBD1 | TRBV20-1 | many | CSASRGQGNDGYTF | TGCAGTGCTAGTCGGGGACAGGGAAACGATGGCTACACCTTC
TRBJ2-3 | TRBD2 | TRBV11-2 | NA | CASSLGSGRTDTQYF | TGTGCCAGCAGCTTAGGTAGCGGGCGGACAGATACGCAGTATTTT
TRBJ1-2 | NA | TRBV12-3/TRBV12-4 | many | CASSRTETNYGYTF | TGTGCCAGCAGTAGGACAGAGACTAACTATGGCTACACCTTC
TRBJ2-3 | NA | TRBV29-1 | many | CSVVRADTQYF | TGCAGCGTTGTCCGGGCAGATACGCAGTATTTT
TRBJ2-2 | NA | TRBV5-1 | NA | CASSWKRGQPNTGELFF | TGCGCCAGCAGCTGGAAAAGAGGACAGCCGAACACCGGGGAGCTGTTTTTT
TRBJ1-5 | TRBD1 | TRBV19 | NA | CASSIGPGTGFHQPQHF | TGTGCCAGTAGTATAGGTCCCGGGACAGGGTTTCATCAGCCCCAGCATTTT
TRBJ1-1 | NA | TRBV29-1 | NA | CSAKYRDDTEAFF | TGCAGCGCTAAGTACAGGGATGACACTGAAGCTTTCTTT
TRBJ2-7 | TRBD1 | TRBV28 | NA | CASSWAGTGELAYEQYF | TGTGCCAGCAGTTGGGCCGGGACAGGGGAACTAGCCTACGAGCAGTACTTC
TRBJ2-1 | TRBD2 | TRBV20-1 | NA | CSARLASGGANGQFF | TGCAGTGCTAGACTGGCTAGCGGGGGGGCCAATGGGCAGTTCTTC
TRBJ2-1 | NA | TRBV21-1 | NA | CAREGCRCYSEQFF | TGTGCCCGGGAGGGGTGCCGCTGCTACAGTGAGCAGTTCTTC
TRBJ1-1 | TRBD1 | TRBV6-5 | NA | CASSYLPDRGTEAFF | TGTGCCAGCAGTTACCTTCCGGACAGGGGGACTGAAGCTTTCTTT
TRBJ2-5 | TRBD2 | TRBV4-1 | NA | CASSQDGLAGVETQYF | TGCGCCAGCAGCCAAGATGGACTAGCGGGGGTTGAGACCCAGTACTTC
TRBJ2-2 | TRBD2 | TRBV7-8 | NA | CASSSDRVAGTTGELFF | TGTGCCAGCAGCTCAGATCGGGTAGCGGGGACCACCGGGGAGCTGTTTTTT
TRBJ1-1 | NA | TRBV29-1 | few | CSVGEGSYSNTETFF | NA
TRBJ2-5 | NA | TRBV5-1 | many | CASGQSPKETQYF | TGCGCCAGCGGGCAGAGCCCTAAAGAGACCCAGTACTTC